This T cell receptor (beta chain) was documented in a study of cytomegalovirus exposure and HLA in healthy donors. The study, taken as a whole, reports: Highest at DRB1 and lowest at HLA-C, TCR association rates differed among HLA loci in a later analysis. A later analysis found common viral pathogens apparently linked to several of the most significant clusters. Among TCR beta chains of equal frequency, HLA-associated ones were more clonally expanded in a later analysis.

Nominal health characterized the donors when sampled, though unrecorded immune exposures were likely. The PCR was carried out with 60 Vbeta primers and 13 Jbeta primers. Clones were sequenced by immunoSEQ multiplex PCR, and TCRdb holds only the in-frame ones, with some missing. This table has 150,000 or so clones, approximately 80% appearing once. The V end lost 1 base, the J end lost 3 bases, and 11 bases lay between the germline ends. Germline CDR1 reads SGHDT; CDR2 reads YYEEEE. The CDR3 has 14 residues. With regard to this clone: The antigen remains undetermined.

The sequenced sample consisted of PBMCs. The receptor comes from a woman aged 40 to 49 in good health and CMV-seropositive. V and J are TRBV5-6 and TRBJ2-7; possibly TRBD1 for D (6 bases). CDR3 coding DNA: TGTGCCAGCAGCTTGTCAGGGACAAGCTACGAGCAGTACTTC. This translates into CASSLSGTSYEQYF.